This T cell receptor (beta chain) was captured by sequencing in a study of cytomegalovirus exposure and HLA in healthy donors. Donors showed nominal health when sampled, although they likely had unrecorded immune exposures. Study-wide findings and caveats: Usually a TCR sequence was rare, but some public TCRs were found in many donors. Analysis performed later showed TCR beta chains linked to HLA being more clonally expanded than equally common others.

Germline lookup yields CDR1 SGHTS and CDR2 YDEGEE. The CDR3 spans 15 residues. Unmatched junction bases numbered 7, after V lost 2 bases and J lost 5 bases. The PCR made use of 60 Vbeta and 13 Jbeta primers. Authors' methods: The authors later counted approximately 80 million unique TCR beta chains, roughly 10 million of them shared. Using immunoSEQ multiplex PCR, the repertoire was profiled, and TCRdb retains in-frame clones only, with some absent. Clone size and V and J calls were adopted from that table, with D and trimming inferred from the DNA. This table has under 150,000 clones, roughly three quarters appearing once. For this clone: As yet, its antigen is unknown.

Sequencing was done on a sample of PBMCs. J is TRBJ2-7 and V is TRBV5-8; 10 nucleotides line up with TRBD1. The clonotype originates from a female donor in good health and CMV-seronegative. Here the CDR3 reads CASSFRDRGADEQYF. The CDR3 coding sequence is TGTGCCAGCAGCTTTAGGGACAGGGGAGCGGACGAGCAGTACTTC.